The 28 T cell receptor beta chains presented below share a single source sample, sequenced in a study of blood T cell repertoires in COVID-19 (dated by TCRdb to 2019 to 2021). Libraries were constructed by the immunoSEQ multiplex PCR assay. The table comes from immuneACCESS by way of TCRdb, which keeps in-frame sequences with V and J called. Part of the clones is missing from these tables; in studies checked, under half for an unresolved V gene and the rest for unknown reasons. The sample data list approximately 300,000 clones, and approximately 90% of these were observed just once. Under 11% of the sample belongs to the ten largest clones. The sequenced material came from PBMCs or T cells enriched from blood (not recorded which). These receptors all stem from a woman aged 18-35 years who had recovered from COVID-19.

The rearrangement uses TRBV5-5 and TRBJ1-1; weak D call: TRBD1 (5 bases). Trimming removed 3 bases from V and 5 bases from J, with 14 bases in between. CDR1 and CDR2 (germline): SGHKS, YYEKEE (reference sequence). The CDR3 has 14 residues. CDR3 residues: CASSSPGTTTEAFF. The CDR3 DNA is TGTGCCAGCAGCTCCCCCGGGACTACGACTGAAGCTTTCTTT.

This chain connects TRBV18 to TRBJ2-1, with TRBD2 matching over 14 bases. CDR3 length: 16 amino acids. Germline V gene lookup returns CDR1 KGHSH and CDR2 LQKENI. The V and J ends lost 1 base and 9 bases, in that order; junction bases with no gene match: 5. The CDR3 spells CASSPLGTSGSGEQFF. CDR3 nucleotide sequence: TGTGCCAGCTCACCACTCGGGACTAGCGGGAGCGGTGAGCAGTTCTTC.

The gene calls are TRBV5-6 and TRBJ1-4; weak D call: TRBD1 (5 bases). CDR3 length: 14 residues. The V end was cut by 3 bases, the J end by 8 bases, with 14 bases between. CDR1 is SGHDT and CDR2 is YYEEEE in the germline V gene. The CDR3 is CASSYGTLEEKLFF. The CDR3 coding sequence is TGTGCCAGCAGCTACGGGACTCTAGAAGAAAAACTGTTTTTT.

This chain joins TRBV18 and TRBJ2-5; D possibly corresponds to TRBD2 (6 bases). Per the germline V gene, CDR1 is KGHSH and CDR2 is LQKENI. V gave up 3 bases and J gave up 3 bases, with 17 bases separating them. The CDR3 sequence is 16 residues long. This CDR3 is CASSPRGGTGEETQYF. CDR3 DNA sequence: TGTGCCAGCTCACCGCGGGGTGGAACAGGAGAAGAGACCCAGTACTTC.

V gene TRBV4-1 combines with J gene TRBJ2-2; D is perhaps TRBD1 (6 bases). V lost 2 bases, J lost 8 bases, and 15 bases lay in between. In germline, CDR1 is MGHRA, CDR2 YSYEKL. The CDR3 runs to 15 residues. In DNA, the CDR3 is TGCGCCAGCAGCCAACAGGGGTCCGGAGGAGGGGAGCTGTTTTTT. Translating gives CASSQQGSGGGELFF.

The chain recombines TRBV30 with TRBJ1-5; D remains unclear. Germline assignment: CDR1 GTSNPN and CDR2 SVGIG (reference sequence). There are 11 residues in the CDR3. Between the trimmed V and J ends, which lost 8 bases and 5 bases, there was a span of 10 bases. CDR3 in DNA: TGTGCCCGAGTCTATCATCAGCCCCAGCATTTT. Translated, it gives CARVYHQPQHF.

J is TRBJ2-2 and V is TRBV4-1; TRBD1 is a possible D gene (5 bases). Trimming removed 4 bases at V and 0 bases at J, with 24 bases between. Germline values: CDR1 MGHRA, CDR2 YSYEKL. The CDR3 contains 20 residues. CDR3 sequence: CASSLKGHLGSPSNTGELFF. The CDR3 coding sequence is TGCGCCAGCAGCCTCAAGGGGCACCTAGGATCCCCCTCGAACACCGGGGAGCTGTTTTTT.

The CDR3 loop reads CSARLRGGYTF. The CDR3 nucleotides are TGCAGTGCTAGACTAAGGGGGGGCTACACCTTC. The chain recombines TRBV20-1 with TRBJ1-2; a possible D gene is TRBD1 (6 bases). Trimming removed 2 bases from V and 8 bases from J, with 9 bases in between. Germline-derived CDR1 and CDR2 are DFQATT and SNEGSKA (reference sequence). CDR3 length equals 11 residues.

The rearrangement joins TRBV3-1 (or the pseudogene TRBV3-2) to TRBJ2-2; D is uncertain. The germline V gene encodes CDR1 LGHDT and CDR2 YNNKEL (reference sequence). There are 15 residues in the CDR3. The V gene lost 4 bases and the J gene lost 0 bases, with 9 bases spanning the gap. The CDR3 loop reads CASSPPGSNTGELFF. DNA for the CDR3: TGTGCCAGCAGCCCACCGGGTTCGAACACCGGGGAGCTGTTTTTT.

Worth noting for this clone: The identical CDR3 is also encoded by other nucleotide sequences in the sample. V usage is TRBV5-5 and J usage is TRBJ1-2, with D hard to call. V lost 2 bases and J lost 8, with 10 bases in between. This CDR3 contains 12 residues. CDR1 and CDR2 from the germline V gene are SGHKS and YYEKEE (reference sequence). The CDR3 loop is CASSFSGHGYTF. In DNA form, the CDR3 reads TGTGCCAGCAGCTTTAGCGGGCACGGCTACACCTTC.

The chain joins TRBV5-3 to TRBJ1-4, with D possibly matching TRBD1 (6 bases). TRBV5-3 is reported as an ORF; its role is uncertain. The CDR3 has 14 residues. Trimming left V 7 bases short and J 4 bases short, with 14 bases between. The CDR3 here is CARPPTGSNEKLFF. In nucleotides, the CDR3 is TGTGCCAGACCTCCAACAGGGAGTAATGAAAAACTGTTTTTT.

The rearrangement links TRBV6-5 to TRBJ1-1; 7 nucleotides agree with TRBD1. The CDR3 is 15 amino acids. After removal of 7 bases from V and 0 bases from J, the junction contained 8 bases not matched to a gene. CDR1 is MNHEY and CDR2 is SVGAGI in the germline V gene. The CDR3 loop reads CASNVGGGLNTEAFF. The CDR3 coding sequence is TGTGCCAGCAACGTAGGGGGCGGATTGAACACTGAAGCTTTCTTT.

The chain is built from TRBV24-1 and TRBJ2-1, with a weak D call TRBD1 (6 bases). This CDR3 contains 11 residues. V shed 5 bases and J shed 9 bases, with 7 bases lying between them. CDR1 is KGHDR and CDR2 is SFDVKD in the germline V gene. The CDR3 DNA reads as TGTGCCACCAGTGTAGGGGGTGAGCAGTTCTTC. It translates to CATSVGGEQFF.

The rearrangement uses TRBV5-1 and TRBJ1-4; 7 bases are shared with TRBD1. Trimming at V came to 5 bases and at J to 8 bases, leaving 6 bases not matched to a gene. The CDR3 consists of 13 residues. Looked up from germline, CDR1 is SGHRS and CDR2 is YFSETQ. The CDR3 loop is CASRGQGVEKLFF. The DNA of the CDR3 is TGCGCCAGCAGAGGGCAGGGGGTCGAAAAACTGTTTTTT.

A single count supports this clone. The chain links TRBV7-8 to TRBJ1-2; 11 positions agree with TRBD1. CDR1 is SGHVS and CDR2 is FQNEAQ in the germline V gene. This CDR3 has 15 residues. Trimming took 5 bases from V and 8 from J; bases not matched to a gene: 10. The CDR3 protein is CASSRRDRGSLGYTF. DNA of the CDR3: TGTGCCAGCAGCCGAAGGGACAGGGGGTCTTTGGGCTACACCTTC.

This chain links TRBV6-2 or TRBV6-3 with TRBJ2-3; D is possibly TRBD1 (7 bases). The CDR3 contains 18 residues. Germline V CDR1 and CDR2: MNHEY, SVGEGT. Trimming stripped 0 bases from V and 3 bases from J, with 19 bases between. Written as DNA, the CDR3 is TGTGCCAGCAGTTACTCGACGGTCTTGGCAGGGGGGACAGATACGCAGTATTTT. The encoded protein is CASSYSTVLAGGTDTQYF.

The chain employs TRBV2 and TRBJ2-1, with TRBD1 as a possible D gene (5 bases). There are 14 residues in the CDR3. V lost 3 bases, J lost 0 bases, and 6 bases lay in between. Germline CDR1 SNHLY, CDR2 FYNNEI. For the CDR3, the DNA is TGTGCCAGCAGTGATGACAGCTCCTACAATGAGCAGTTCTTC. Protein sequence: CASSDDSSYNEQFF.

This chain joins TRBV4-1 and TRBJ2-7; no clear D gene. The CDR3 is made up of 13 amino acids. Trimming cost V 1 base and J 3 bases, with 7 bases left between them. In germline, CDR1 is MGHRA, CDR2 YSYEKL. The CDR3 sequence is CASSQGGGYEQYF. The CDR3 bases are TGCGCCAGCAGCCAAGGAGGCGGCTACGAGCAGTACTTC.

The rearrangement joins TRBV9 to TRBJ2-3; maybe TRBD1 (6 bases). Looked up from germline, CDR1 is SGDLS and CDR2 is YYNGEE. V lost 0 bases and J lost 1, with 9 bases in between. The CDR3 consists of 15 residues. CDR3 sequence (DNA): TGTGCCAGCAGCGTAGTCCGGACAGGCACAGATACGCAGTATTTT. Its translation is CASSVVRTGTDTQYF.

The chain combines TRBV15 with TRBJ1-5, with 7 positions matching TRBD1. This CDR3 region has 16 residues. Unmatched junction bases numbered 9, after V lost 0 bases and J lost 7 bases. Germline lookup yields CDR1 LNHNV and CDR2 YYDKDF (reference sequence). The CDR3 sequence: CATSRDLRQGEQPQHF. The CDR3 DNA sequence: TGTGCCACCAGCAGAGATCTACGGCAGGGGGAACAGCCCCAGCATTTT.

The rearrangement uses TRBV5-4 and TRBJ2-7, with a tentative D call TRBD1 (5 bases). The CDR3 loop spans 13 amino acids. Germline V gene lookup returns CDR1 SGHNT and CDR2 YYREEE (reference sequence). Trimming took off 2 bases at V and 5 bases at J, with 11 bases between the two ends. CDR3 sequence: CASSFQGGHEQYF. The CDR3 bases are TGTGCCAGCAGCTTTCAGGGTGGCCACGAGCAGTACTTC. Variable domain in full (rest from reference TRBV5-4 and TRBJ2-7): ETGVTQSPTHLIKTRGQQVTLRCSSQSGHNTVSWYQQALGQGPQFIFQYYREEENGRGNFPPRFSGLQFPNYSSELNVNALELDDSALYLCASSFQGGHEQYFGPGTRLTVT.

The rearrangement joins TRBV20-1 to TRBJ1-5, with D possibly being TRBD1 (6 bases). The germline V gene has CDR1 DFQATT and CDR2 SNEGSKA (reference sequence). The CDR3 extends over 13 amino acids. With 3 bases removed from V and 5 bases from J, the gap between germline ends came to 11 bases. DNA of the CDR3: TGCAGTGCTAGTCGGGGGGCGGATCAGCCCCAGCATTTT. Its protein product is CSASRGADQPQHF.

Only one count was recorded for this clone. The chain joins TRBV28 to TRBJ1-2, with D possibly TRBD1 on 5 matching bases. Trimming removed 11 bases at V and 1 base at J, with 11 bases between. Germline loops: CDR1 MDHEN, CDR2 SYDVKM. CDR3 size: 12 residues. Here the CDR3 reads CAATGGNYGYTF. DNA of the CDR3: TGTGCCGCGACGGGGGGTAACTATGGCTACACCTTC.

The rearrangement uses TRBV18 and TRBJ2-3; D call uncertain. Germline V gene lookup returns CDR1 KGHSH and CDR2 LQKENI. This CDR3 spans 12 amino acids. With 1 base removed from V and 6 bases from J, the gap between germline ends came to 5 bases. The CDR3 sequence is CASSPQHDTQYF. The CDR3 nucleotides read TGTGCCAGCTCACCACAGCATGATACGCAGTATTTT.

The chain is built from TRBV3-1 (or the pseudogene TRBV3-2) and TRBJ1-1; 8 bases map to TRBD1. Germline V gene sequence: CDR1 LGHDT, CDR2 YNNKEL (reference sequence). The CDR3 extends over 15 amino acids. J was trimmed by 5 bases and V by 0 bases; bases with no gene match: 5. CDR3 residues: CASSQEDRAITEAFF. Written as DNA, the CDR3 is TGTGCCAGCAGCCAAGAGGACAGGGCAATAACTGAAGCTTTCTTT.

The genes are TRBV25-1 and TRBJ2-5; 8 nucleotides align to TRBD2. Germline CDR1 reads MGHDK; CDR2 reads SYGVNS. J gave up 3 bases and V 6 bases, and 6 bases lay outside the gene matches. The CDR3 totals 14 residues. The CDR3 bases are TGTGCCAGCAGCCCAGACGGGGGGGAAGAGACCCAGTACTTC. Encoded protein: CASSPDGGEETQYF.

The chain joins TRBV19 to TRBJ1-2; D gene uncertain. The CDR3 contains 12 residues. Germline CDR1 and CDR2: LNHDA and SQIVND (reference sequence). Deletions cut 7 bases from V and 8 bases from J, with 14 bases between. CDR3 sequence: CASMTLGRGYTF. The CDR3, as DNA: TGTGCCAGTATGACCCTTGGGAGGGGCTACACCTTC.

This chain connects TRBV2 to TRBJ1-1, with no clear D. The V end was cut by 6 bases, the J end by 1 base, with 9 bases between. Germline CDR1 SNHLY, CDR2 FYNNEI. This CDR3 comprises 13 residues. The CDR3 region has the DNA TGTGCCAGCAGGGAGGGAGGGAACACTGAAGCTTTCTTT. This sequence encodes CASREGGNTEAFF.